This T cell receptor beta chain was retrieved from a study of blood T cell repertoires in COVID-19. Germline V lookup: CDR1 MNHEY, CDR2 SVGEGT. V shed 1 base and J shed 1 base, with 11 bases lying between them. This CDR3 contains 15 residues. Original processing notes: Researchers report that nucleated cell counts were estimated from reference gene primer amplification. TCRdb's copy holds only in-frame clones and misses some; the assay was immunoSEQ multiplex PCR. V, J and clone size reflect that table, while D and trimming were determined from the DNA. The data contain 250,000 to 350,000 clones, about 87% of them singletons.

The sequence derives from a woman aged 45 to 65 with COVID-19, enrolled during active disease. V and J are TRBV6-2 or TRBV6-3 and TRBJ2-7; D gene unclear. The specimen was peripheral blood. The CDR3 loop is CASSYLGKQSYEQYF. The CDR3 bases are TGTGCCAGCAGTTACTTGGGCAAACAGTCCTACGAGCAGTACTTC.